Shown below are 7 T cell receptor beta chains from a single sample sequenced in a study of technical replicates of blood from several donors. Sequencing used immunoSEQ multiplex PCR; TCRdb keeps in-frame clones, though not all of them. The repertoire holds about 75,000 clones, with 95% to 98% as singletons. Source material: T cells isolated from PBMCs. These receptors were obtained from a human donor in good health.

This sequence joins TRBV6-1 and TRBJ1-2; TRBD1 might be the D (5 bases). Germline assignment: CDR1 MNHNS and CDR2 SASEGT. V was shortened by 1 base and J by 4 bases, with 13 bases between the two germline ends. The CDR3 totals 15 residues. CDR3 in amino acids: CASSEEQGGIYGYTF. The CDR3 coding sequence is TGTGCCAGCAGTGAAGAGCAGGGAGGAATCTATGGCTACACCTTC.

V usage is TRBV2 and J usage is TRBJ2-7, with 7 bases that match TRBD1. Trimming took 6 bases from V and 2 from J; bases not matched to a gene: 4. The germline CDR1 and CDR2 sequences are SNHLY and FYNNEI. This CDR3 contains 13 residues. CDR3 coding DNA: TGTGCCAGCAGGACCGGACAGGCCTACGAGCAGTACTTC. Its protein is CASRTGQAYEQYF.

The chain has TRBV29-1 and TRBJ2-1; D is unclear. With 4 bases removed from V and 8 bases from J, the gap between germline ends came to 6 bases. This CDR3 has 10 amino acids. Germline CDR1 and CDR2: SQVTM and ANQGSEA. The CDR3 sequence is CSVAVYEQFF. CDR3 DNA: TGCAGCGTTGCCGTCTATGAGCAGTTCTTC.

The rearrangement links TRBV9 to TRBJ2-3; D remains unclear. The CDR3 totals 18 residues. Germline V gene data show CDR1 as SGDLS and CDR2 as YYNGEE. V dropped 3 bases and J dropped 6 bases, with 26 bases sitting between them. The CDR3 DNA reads TGTGCCAGCAGCGGGCACAGTTCAGGCTATTCGGTCGTTGATACGCAGTATTTT. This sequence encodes CASSGHSSGYSVVDTQYF.

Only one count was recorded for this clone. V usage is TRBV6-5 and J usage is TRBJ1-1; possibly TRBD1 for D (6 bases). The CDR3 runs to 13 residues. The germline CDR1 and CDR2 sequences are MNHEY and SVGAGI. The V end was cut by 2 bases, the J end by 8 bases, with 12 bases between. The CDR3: CASSYGTGREAFF. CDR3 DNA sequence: TGTGCCAGCAGTTACGGCACAGGGAGAGAAGCTTTCTTT.

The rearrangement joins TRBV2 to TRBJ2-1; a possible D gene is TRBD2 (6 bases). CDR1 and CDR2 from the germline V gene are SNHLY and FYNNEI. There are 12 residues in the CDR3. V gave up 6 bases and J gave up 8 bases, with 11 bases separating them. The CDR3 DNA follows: TGTGCCAGCAGGGCCAGCGGGCATGAGCAGTTCTTC. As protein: CASRASGHEQFF.

The CDR3 loop reads CASSEVGQYYEQYF. Written as DNA, the CDR3 is TGTGCCAGCAGTGAAGTGGGGCAATACTACGAGCAGTACTTC. The chain uses TRBV6-1 and TRBJ2-7; weak D call: TRBD1 (5 bases). Germline V lookup: CDR1 MNHNS, CDR2 SASEGT. CDR3 length: 14 residues. V lost 1 base and J 3 bases, leaving 10 bases between the germline ends.